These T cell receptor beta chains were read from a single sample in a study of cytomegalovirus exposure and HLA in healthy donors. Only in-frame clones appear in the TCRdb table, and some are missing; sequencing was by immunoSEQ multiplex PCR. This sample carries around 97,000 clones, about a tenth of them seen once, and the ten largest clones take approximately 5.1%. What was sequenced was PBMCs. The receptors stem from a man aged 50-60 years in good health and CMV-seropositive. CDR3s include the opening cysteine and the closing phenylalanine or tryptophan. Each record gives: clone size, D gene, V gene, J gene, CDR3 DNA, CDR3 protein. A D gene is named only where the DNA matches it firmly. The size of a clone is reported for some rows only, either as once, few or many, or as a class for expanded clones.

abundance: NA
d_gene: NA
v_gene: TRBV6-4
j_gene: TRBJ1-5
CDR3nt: TGTGCCGCCCTCCTTCGGGGGGAAAGCAATCAGCCCCAGCATTTT
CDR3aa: CAALLRGESNQPQHF

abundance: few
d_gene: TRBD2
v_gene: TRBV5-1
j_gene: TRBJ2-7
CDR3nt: TGCGCCAGCAGCAGCCCTCTAGCGGGAGTATCTGAAGAGCAGTACTTC
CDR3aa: CASSSPLAGVSEEQYF

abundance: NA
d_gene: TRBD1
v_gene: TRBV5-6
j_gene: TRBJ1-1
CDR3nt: TGTGCCAGCAACAGACAGGGAACCTCTGAAGCTTTCTTT
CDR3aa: CASNRQGTSEAFF

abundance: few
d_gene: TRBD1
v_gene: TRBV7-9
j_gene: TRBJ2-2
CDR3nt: TGTGCCAGCAGCCCGGACAGGGCCGGGGAGCTGTTTTTT
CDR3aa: CASSPDRAGELFF

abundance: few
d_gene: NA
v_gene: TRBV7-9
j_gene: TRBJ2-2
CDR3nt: TGTGCCAGCAGCCCGGGGTATAGGGAGCTGTTTTTT
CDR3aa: CASSPGYRELFF

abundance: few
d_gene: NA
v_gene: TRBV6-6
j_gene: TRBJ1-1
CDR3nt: TGTGCCAGCAGTTACTTATCGAACACTGAAGCTTTCTTT
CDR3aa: CASSYLSNTEAFF

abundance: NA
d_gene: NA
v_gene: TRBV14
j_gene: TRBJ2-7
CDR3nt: TGTGCCAGCAGCCAAGACCTGGATCGGGGGAGCCGCTCCTACGAGCAGTACTTC
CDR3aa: CASSQDLDRGSRSYEQYF

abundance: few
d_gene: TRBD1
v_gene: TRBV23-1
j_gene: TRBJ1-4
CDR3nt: TGCGCCAGCAGTCACCCGGACAGGGGGGGGAATGAAAAACTGTTTTTT
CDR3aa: CASSHPDRGGNEKLFF

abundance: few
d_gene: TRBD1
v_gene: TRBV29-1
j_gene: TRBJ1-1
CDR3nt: TGCAGCGTTGAGCGACAGGGTACAAGTGAAGCTTTCTTT
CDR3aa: CSVERQGTSEAFF

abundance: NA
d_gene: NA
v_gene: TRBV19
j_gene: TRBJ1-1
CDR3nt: TGTGCCAGTAAGCAGGGGTTGATGAACACTGAAGCTTTCTTT
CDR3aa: CASKQGLMNTEAFF

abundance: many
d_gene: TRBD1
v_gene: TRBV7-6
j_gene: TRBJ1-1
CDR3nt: TGTGCCAGCAGTACCGACAGGGGGGGTGAAGCTTTCTTT
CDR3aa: CASSTDRGGEAFF

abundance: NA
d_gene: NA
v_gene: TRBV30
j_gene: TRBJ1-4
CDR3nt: TGTGCCTGCCCCTCTGGGGCCCGTAATGAAAAACTGTTTTTT
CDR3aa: CACPSGARNEKLFF

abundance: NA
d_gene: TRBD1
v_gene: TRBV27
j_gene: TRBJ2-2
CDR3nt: TGTGCCAGCAGGAGACAGGGGACCACCGGGGAGCTGTTTTTT
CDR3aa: CASRRQGTTGELFF

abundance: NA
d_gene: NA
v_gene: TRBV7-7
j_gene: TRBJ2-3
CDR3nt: TGTGCTAGCAGCTTAGGTGCAGGGGCTTCAGATACGCAGTATTTT
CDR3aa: CASSLGAGASDTQYF

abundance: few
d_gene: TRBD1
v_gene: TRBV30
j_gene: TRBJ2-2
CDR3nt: TGTGCCTGGAGGGGCGACAGGGGGCAGAACACCGGGGAGCTGTTTTTT
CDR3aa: CAWRGDRGQNTGELFF

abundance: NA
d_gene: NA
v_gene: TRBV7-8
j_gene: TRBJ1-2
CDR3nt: TGTGCCAGCAGCCCGACGGAGTCCTATGGCTACACCTTC
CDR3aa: CASSPTESYGYTF

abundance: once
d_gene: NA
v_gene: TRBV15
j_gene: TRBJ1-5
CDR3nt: TGTGCCACCAGCAGAGATCGGCAGCCCCAGCATTTT
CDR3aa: CATSRDRQPQHF

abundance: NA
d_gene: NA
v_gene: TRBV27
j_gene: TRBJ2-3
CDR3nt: TGTGCCAGCAGTTTATCCCGAGCGGCAGATACGCAGTATTTT
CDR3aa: CASSLSRAADTQYF

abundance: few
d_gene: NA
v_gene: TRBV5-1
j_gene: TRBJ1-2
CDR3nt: TGCGCCAGCAGCCCGGACAGTTATGGCTACACCTTC
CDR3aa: CASSPDSYGYTF

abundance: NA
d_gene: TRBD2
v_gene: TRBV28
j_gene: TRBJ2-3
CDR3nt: TGTGCCAGCACTACCTACGGACTAGCGGGCCGCACAGATACGCAGTATTTT
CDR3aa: CASTTYGLAGRTDTQYF

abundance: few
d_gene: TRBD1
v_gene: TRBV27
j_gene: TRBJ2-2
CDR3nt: TGTGCCAGCAGTTTATCAAATCTAGGGGGCTACACCGGGGAGCTGTTTTTT
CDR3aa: CASSLSNLGGYTGELFF

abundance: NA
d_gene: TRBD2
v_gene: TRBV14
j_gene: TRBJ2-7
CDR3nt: TGTGCCAGCAGCTCGGCTAGCGGGAGCTCCTACGAGCAGTACTTC
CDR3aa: CASSSASGSSYEQYF

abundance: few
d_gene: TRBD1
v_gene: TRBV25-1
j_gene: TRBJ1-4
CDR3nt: TGTGCCAGCAGTGGAACAGGGGGACTTTCTAATGAAAAACTGTTTTTT
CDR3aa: CASSGTGGLSNEKLFF